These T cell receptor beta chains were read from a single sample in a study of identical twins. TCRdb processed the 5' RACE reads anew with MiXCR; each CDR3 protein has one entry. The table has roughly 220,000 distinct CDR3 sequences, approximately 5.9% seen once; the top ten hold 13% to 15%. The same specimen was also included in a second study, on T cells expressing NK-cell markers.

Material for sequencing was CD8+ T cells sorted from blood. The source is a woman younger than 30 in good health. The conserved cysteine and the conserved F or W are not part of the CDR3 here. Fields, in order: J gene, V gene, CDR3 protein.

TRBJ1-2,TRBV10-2,ASFREDYGYT
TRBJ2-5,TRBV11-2,ASSAEAWDETQY
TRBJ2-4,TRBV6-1,ASSKWAVPAKNIQY
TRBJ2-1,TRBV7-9,ASGKGRNEQF
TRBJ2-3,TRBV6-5,ASSYGQNTDTQY
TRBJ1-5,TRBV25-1,ASSEQGAQPQH
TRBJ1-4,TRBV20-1,SALGPSGEKLF
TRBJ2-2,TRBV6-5,ASSLAGGGGELF
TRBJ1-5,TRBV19,ATHPGVGFWQPQH
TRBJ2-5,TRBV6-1,ASILAGEYQETQY
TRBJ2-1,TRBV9,ASSESGTPNNEQF
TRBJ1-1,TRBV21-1,ASSKRLWVSVLRTEAF
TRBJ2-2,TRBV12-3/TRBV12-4,ATHRGDTGELF
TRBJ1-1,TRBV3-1,ASSQPQGLNTEAF
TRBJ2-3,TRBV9,ASSVGDTDTQY
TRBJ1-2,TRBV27,ASKNLQDVWGSNYGYT
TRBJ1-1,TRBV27,ASSSITGSEAF
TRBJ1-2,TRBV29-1,SVDARQELNYGYT
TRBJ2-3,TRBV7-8,ASSSRDRETDTQY
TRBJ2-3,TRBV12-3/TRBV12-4,ASRPPRGADRTDTQY
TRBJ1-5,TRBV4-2,ASSLQTDSNQPQH
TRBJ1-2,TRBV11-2,ASSLGGQRGYT
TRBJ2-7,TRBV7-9,ASSPQRNYEQY
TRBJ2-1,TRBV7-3,ASSLLGTRLPNEQF
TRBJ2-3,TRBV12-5,ASGFIPSGDTQY
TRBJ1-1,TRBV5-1,ASSLEERAPKEAF
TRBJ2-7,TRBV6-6,ASGDWEQY